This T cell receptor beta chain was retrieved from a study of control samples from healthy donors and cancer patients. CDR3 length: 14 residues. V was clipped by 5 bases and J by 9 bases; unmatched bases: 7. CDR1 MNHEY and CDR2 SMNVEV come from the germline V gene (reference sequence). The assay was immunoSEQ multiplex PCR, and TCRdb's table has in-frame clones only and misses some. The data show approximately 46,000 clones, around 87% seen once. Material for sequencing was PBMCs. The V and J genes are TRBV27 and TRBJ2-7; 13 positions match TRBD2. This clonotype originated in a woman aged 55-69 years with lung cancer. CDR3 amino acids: CASSLGLAGEGQYF. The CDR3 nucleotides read TGTGCCAGCAGTCTCGGACTAGCGGGAGAGGGGCAGTACTTC.